Below are 27 T cell receptor beta chains sequenced from a single sample in a study of blood T cells in healthy people across ages. Combining a sample-barcoded 5' primer with a J-beta primer mix, a second PCR ran for roughly 7 to 11 cycles. MiXCR was run by TCRdb on the 5' RACE reads, yielding one entry per CDR3 protein. Counted here are some 940,000 distinct CDR3 sequences, about 29% occurring once; the ten biggest clones make up roughly a tenth. The sample was also reused in another study, on T cells of mothers and their children.

The sample comprised blood. Every receptor here comes from a woman between 35 and 50 years old in good health.

The V gene is TRBV5-1, the J gene TRBJ1-2; D is undetermined. Germline CDR1 is SGHRS and CDR2 is YFSETQ. V lost 0 bases and J 2 bases, leaving 8 bases between the germline ends. CDR3 length equals 14 residues. The DNA of the CDR3 is TGCGCCAGCAGCTTGGGGCTCATCAACTATGGCTACACCTTC. Its translation is CASSLGLINYGYTF.

This clonotype was seen a handful of times. The V and J genes are TRBV7-2 and TRBJ1-6; D unresolved. The CDR3 runs 13 residues. Between the trimmed V and J ends, which lost 5 bases and 9 bases, there was a span of 11 bases. Germline assignment: CDR1 SGHTA and CDR2 FQGNSA. CDR3 amino acids: CASSTVSGSPLHF. DNA for the CDR3: TGTGCCAGCAGCACCGTATCGGGTTCACCCCTCCACTTT.

This clonotype showed up just a few times. The V call is TRBV25-1, the J call TRBJ2-4, with a weak D call TRBD2 (7 bases). In germline, CDR1 is MGHDK, CDR2 SYGVNS. Trimming stripped 7 bases from V and 13 bases from J, with 20 bases between. The CDR3 has 13 amino acids. CDR3: CASMISGGPKQYF. The CDR3 nucleotides read TGTGCCAGCATGATTTCGGGGGGCCCCAAGCAGTACTTC.

Note on this clonotype: An end of the junction differs from the germline gene, which may be a read error. V is TRBV5-1 and J is TRBJ2-3; D might be TRBD1 (6 bases). This CDR3 comprises 19 residues. Germline CDR1 and CDR2: SGHRS and YFSETQ. The CDR3 DNA sequence: TGCGCCAGCAGCTCGGCTTCATTACAGGGACACTTTAGCACAGATGCGCAGTATTTT. This gives the protein CASSSASLQGHFSTDAQYF.

This clonotype has just a few counts. V usage is TRBV15 and J usage is TRBJ1-1; a weak D match, TRBD1 (6 bases). CDR1 is LNHNV and CDR2 is YYDKDF in the germline V gene (reference sequence). The CDR3 sequence is 13 residues long. V was trimmed by 5 bases and J by 1 base, leaving 8 bases between them. Here the CDR3 DNA reads TGTGCCACCAGCGGACAGTGGAACACTGAAGCTTTCTTT. Translation gives CATSGQWNTEAFF.

The chain employs TRBV4-3 and TRBJ2-7; TRBD1 might be the D (6 bases). Germline V gives CDR1 LGHNA, CDR2 YSLEER. V gave up 0 bases and J gave up 3 bases, with 12 bases separating them. The CDR3 loop spans 15 amino acids. Here the CDR3 DNA reads TGCGCCAGCAGCCAAGAGACAGGAGATTACTACGAGCAGTACTTC. It codes for CASSQETGDYYEQYF.

The chain couples TRBV18 to TRBJ1-4, with no clear D. Germline values: CDR1 KGHSH, CDR2 LQKENI. The CDR3 sequence is 14 residues long. Trimming stripped 1 base from V and 6 bases from J, with 9 bases between. CDR3 residues: CASSPRGLDEKLFF. In nucleotides, the CDR3 is TGTGCCAGCTCACCACGGGGTTTGGATGAAAAACTGTTTTTT.

V is TRBV5-1 and J is TRBJ1-2; no reliable D call. The V end was cut by 0 bases, the J end by 6 bases, with 15 bases between. The CDR3 totals 15 residues. Germline CDR1 SGHRS, CDR2 YFSETQ. The CDR3 spells CASSLVTVNSNGYTF. CDR3 bases: TGCGCCAGCAGCTTGGTTACAGTCAATAGCAATGGCTACACCTTC.

The sample holds a few counts of this clonotype. An end of the junction does not agree with germline; a read error may underlie this. The CDR3 bases are TGTGCCGGCAGTTTATCCGCAGACAGAACCTACGAGCAGTACTTC. It translates to CAGSLSADRTYEQYF. The chain has TRBV12-3 or TRBV12-4 and TRBJ2-7; a possible D gene is TRBD1 (5 bases). The CDR3 runs 15 residues.

In the case of this clonotype: This may be a read error, as it is one base from a much larger clone. The V call is TRBV24-1, the J call TRBJ2-5; D possibly corresponds to TRBD2 (5 bases). TRBJ2-7 explains the end of the DNA better; the J call may be wrong. The length of the CDR3 is 13 residues. Per the germline V gene, CDR1 is KGHDR and CDR2 is SFDVKD. The CDR3 coding sequence is TGTGCCACCAGTGGTCCTACTAGGCGCGAGCAGTACTTC. Translating gives CATSGPTRREQYF.

Comment on this clonotype: With a much larger clone just one base away, this may be a read error. The rearrangement uses TRBV10-3 and TRBJ1-2; no clear D. Germline assignment: CDR1 ENHRY and CDR2 SYGVKD. The CDR3 contains 14 residues. V was shortened by 5 bases and J by 0 bases, with 10 bases between the two germline ends. The CDR3 loop reads CAISRSSANYGYTF. CDR3 nucleotides: TGTGCCATCAGTCGATCCAGCGCTAACTATGGCTACACCTTC.

Ten or more counts support this clonotype. The chain joins TRBV19 to TRBJ2-2; no clear D. V was trimmed by 1 base and J by 6 bases, leaving 6 bases between them. Germline CDR1 and CDR2: LNHDA and SQIVND (reference sequence). This CDR3 is 13 amino acids long. CDR3 residues: CASSIVGSGELFF. The DNA of the CDR3 is TGTGCCAGTAGTATAGTAGGGTCCGGGGAGCTGTTTTTT.

In regard to this clonotype: One end of the junction varies from germline; a read error may be responsible. The J gene is TRBJ2-1, the V gene TRBV27; 7 nucleotides agree with TRBD2. The CDR3 covers 15 residues. CDR1 MNHEY and CDR2 SMNVEV come from the germline V gene (reference sequence). The CDR3 DNA sequence: TGTGCCAGCAGTCTCGGGGGAGGGAAAAACAATGAGCAGTGCTTC. This codes for CASSLGGGKNNEQCF.

The CDR3 region has the DNA TGTGCCAGCATCAGGGACTCTGGAAACACCATATATTTT. Amino acid sequence: CASIRDSGNTIYF. The chain is built from TRBV6-1 and TRBJ1-3, with D perhaps TRBD1 (5 bases). The germline CDR1 and CDR2 sequences are MNHNS and SASEGT. The CDR3 length is 13 residues. Between the trimmed V and J ends, which lost 7 bases and 0 bases, there was a span of 7 bases.

This sequence joins TRBV20-1 and TRBJ1-4, with TRBD1 matching 7 bases. The CDR3 spans 12 residues. Trimming at V came to 8 bases and at J to 3 bases, leaving 3 bases not matched to a gene. Germline CDR1 DFQATT, CDR2 SNEGSKA (reference sequence). CDR3 amino acids: CSYRGPNEKLFF. Here the CDR3 DNA reads TGCAGTTACAGGGGCCCTAATGAAAAACTGTTTTTT.

This clonotype was found a few times. The CDR3 loop reads CASSDGRTTYNEQFF. DNA for the CDR3: TGTGCCAGCAGTGATGGCAGGACGACCTACAATGAGCAGTTCTTC. V is TRBV6-1 and J is TRBJ2-1; no clear D gene. CDR3 length: 15 residues. Between the trimmed V and J ends, which lost 3 bases and 2 bases, there was a span of 11 bases. Looked up from germline, CDR1 is MNHNS and CDR2 is SASEGT.

This clonotype was seen ten or more times. The chain carries TRBV7-6 and TRBJ1-5; D perhaps matches TRBD1 (6 bases). This CDR3 is 14 amino acids long. CDR1 and CDR2 (germline): SGHVS, FNYEAQ. Trimming stripped 1 base from V and 7 bases from J, with 11 bases between. CDR3: CASSLVGGAQPQHF. The CDR3 bases are TGTGCCAGCAGCTTAGTGGGGGGGGCCCAGCCCCAGCATTTT.

The gene calls are TRBV5-1 and TRBJ2-5; the D gene is possibly TRBD2 (6 bases). This CDR3 has 16 amino acids. Germline V gene lookup returns CDR1 SGHRS and CDR2 YFSETQ. V gave up 0 bases and J gave up 0 bases, with 12 bases separating them. CDR3 nucleotide sequence: TGCGCCAGCAGCTTGGGCGGGGCCAGAGACCAAGAGACCCAGTACTTC. Translation gives CASSLGGARDQETQYF.

This clonotype was seen more than once but under ten times. The rearrangement uses TRBV24-1 and TRBJ2-5, with no clear D. Germline V CDR1 and CDR2: KGHDR, SFDVKD. The CDR3 is 15 residues long. The V and J ends lost 0 bases and 5 bases respectively, with 12 bases between them. This CDR3 is CATSDLLSGFETQYF. In DNA, the CDR3 is TGTGCCACCAGTGATTTGCTGTCCGGGTTCGAGACCCAGTACTTC.

In its sample, this clonotype was seen a few times. The genes are TRBV12-3 or TRBV12-4 and TRBJ1-2; 8 positions match TRBD1. The CDR3 totals 15 residues. The V segment lost 7 bases and the J segment 5 bases; nucleotides outside the gene matches: 12. The CDR3 sequence is CASINQGQEAYGYTF. CDR3 nucleotide sequence: TGTGCCAGCATTAACCAGGGACAGGAGGCTTATGGCTACACCTTC.

V gene TRBV3-1 combines with J gene TRBJ2-1; 7 bases are shared with TRBD2. The CDR3 is 15 residues long. Germline V gene sequence: CDR1 LGHDT, CDR2 YNNKEL (reference sequence). Trimming at V came to 2 bases and at J to 13 bases, leaving 14 bases not matched to a gene. CDR3 nucleotide sequence: TGTGCCAGCAGCCAACGATTTGACGGGGGGAAGACCCAGTTCTTC. Its translation is CASSQRFDGGKTQFF.

The sample holds many counts of this clonotype. At one boundary the junction diverges from the germline segment, which might be a read error. The chain has TRBV5-1 and TRBJ2-1; 11 positions match TRBD2. Germline-derived CDR1 and CDR2 are SGHRS and YFSETQ. The CDR3 spans 16 residues. The CDR3 loop is CASSLLAGGSYNEQFF. CDR3 nucleotides: TGTGCCAGCAGTTTGCTAGCGGGGGGCAGCTACAATGAGCAGTTCTTC. Together with reference TRBV5-1 and TRBJ2-1, the CDR3 gives the full variable domain: KAGVTQTPRYLIKTRGQQVTLSCSPISGHRSVSWYQQTPGQGLQFLFEYFSETQRNKGNFPGRFSGRQFSNSRSEMNVSTLELGDSALYLCASSLLAGGSYNEQFFGPGTRLTVL.

This sequence joins TRBV4-3 and TRBJ1-5; 7 bases align to TRBD1. From germline, CDR1 is LGHNA and CDR2 YSLEER. This CDR3 comprises 15 residues. V trimming: 4 bases; J trimming: 6 bases; junction bases outside the gene matches: 9. The CDR3 is CASSLYRGPRQPQHF. The CDR3 bases are TGCGCCAGCAGCCTCTACAGGGGTCCGCGTCAGCCCCAGCATTTT.

CDR3 sequence reads: CASSVAGGDSTDTQYF. For the CDR3, the DNA is TGTGCCAGCAGCGTAGCTGGCGGGGATAGCACAGATACGCAGTATTTT. The chain is built from TRBV9 and TRBJ2-3; possible D gene TRBD2, 6 bases. V dropped 0 bases and J dropped 0 bases, with 11 bases sitting between them. CDR3 size: 16 residues. Germline V gene data show CDR1 as SGDLS and CDR2 as YYNGEE.

This clonotype has just one count. This chain uses TRBV5-1 with TRBJ1-2; D is perhaps TRBD1 (6 bases). V lost 4 bases, J lost 5 bases, and 24 bases lay in between. Germline CDR1 and CDR2: SGHRS and YFSETQ. CDR3 size: 17 residues. The CDR3 coding sequence is TGCGCCAGCAGCCTGTCGCAAACAGGGACTTCAGGGTATGGCTACACCTTC. It yields the protein CASSLSQTGTSGYGYTF.

This clonotype was seen a handful of times. The CDR3 nucleotides read TGTGCCAGCAGCCAAGATTGGAACAGCCTAGGGTCACCCCTCCACTTT. Its translation is CASSQDWNSLGSPLHF. This chain links TRBV3-1 with TRBJ1-6; D unclear. CDR3 length: 16 residues. Germline CDR1 LGHDT, CDR2 YNNKEL (reference sequence). Trimming took 0 bases from V and 10 from J, leaving 16 bases between them.

The V call is TRBV28, the J call TRBJ2-3, with D possibly being TRBD2 (5 bases). The CDR3 totals 14 residues. Looked up from germline, CDR1 is MDHEN and CDR2 is SYDVKM. Trimming shortened V by 2 bases and J by 5 bases, and 11 bases separated the two germline ends. The CDR3 is CASSLVAGIDTQYF. The DNA of the CDR3 is TGTGCCAGCAGTTTAGTGGCGGGCATAGATACGCAGTATTTT.